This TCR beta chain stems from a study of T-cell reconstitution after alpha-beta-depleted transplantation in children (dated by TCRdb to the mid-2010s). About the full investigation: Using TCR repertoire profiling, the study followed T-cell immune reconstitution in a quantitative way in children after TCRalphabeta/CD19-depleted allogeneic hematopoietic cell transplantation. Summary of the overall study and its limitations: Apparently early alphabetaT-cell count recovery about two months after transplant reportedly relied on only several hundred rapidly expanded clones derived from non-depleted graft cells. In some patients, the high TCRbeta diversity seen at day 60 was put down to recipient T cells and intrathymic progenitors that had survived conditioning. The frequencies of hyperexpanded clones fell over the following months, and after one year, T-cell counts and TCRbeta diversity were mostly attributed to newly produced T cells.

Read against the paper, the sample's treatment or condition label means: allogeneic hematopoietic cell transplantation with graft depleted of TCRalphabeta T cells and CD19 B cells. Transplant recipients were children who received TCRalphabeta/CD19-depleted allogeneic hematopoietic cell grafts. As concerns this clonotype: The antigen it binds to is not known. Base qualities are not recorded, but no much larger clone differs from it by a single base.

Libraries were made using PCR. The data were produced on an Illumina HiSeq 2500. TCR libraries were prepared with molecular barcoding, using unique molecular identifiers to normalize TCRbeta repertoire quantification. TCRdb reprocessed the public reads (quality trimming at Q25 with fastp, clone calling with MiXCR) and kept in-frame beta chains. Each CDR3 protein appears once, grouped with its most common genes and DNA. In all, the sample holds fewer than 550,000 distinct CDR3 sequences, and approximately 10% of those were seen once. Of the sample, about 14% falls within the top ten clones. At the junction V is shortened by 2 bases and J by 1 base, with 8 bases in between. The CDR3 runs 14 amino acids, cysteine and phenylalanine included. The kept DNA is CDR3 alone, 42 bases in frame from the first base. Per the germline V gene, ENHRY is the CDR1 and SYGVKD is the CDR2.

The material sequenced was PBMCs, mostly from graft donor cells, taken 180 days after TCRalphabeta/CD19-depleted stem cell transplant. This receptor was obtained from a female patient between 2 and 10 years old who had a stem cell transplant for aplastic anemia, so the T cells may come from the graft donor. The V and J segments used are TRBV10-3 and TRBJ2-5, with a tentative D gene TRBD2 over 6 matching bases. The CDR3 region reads CAISEPGAQETQYF. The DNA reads TGTGCCATCAGTGAGCCGGGAGCCCAAGAGACCCAGTACTTC.